The 6 T cell receptor beta chains in this list originate from one sample, sequenced in a study of OX40 agonist ivuxolimab in advanced cancers. Receptor libraries were prepared by the immunoSEQ multiplex PCR assay. The table was pulled from immuneACCESS by TCRdb, which kept in-frame rearrangements only. Such tables lose some clones; where checked, under half of the loss comes from unresolved V genes, and the rest has no known cause. Counted in this sample were 30,000 to 35,000 clones; more than 70% of them appeared once. Jointly, the top ten make up around 39% of the sample. The sample consisted of CD4+ or CD8+ T cells sorted from blood, taken in a trial of the OX40 agonist ivuxolimab. The receptors shown here come from an adult with an advanced solid tumor such as melanoma, head and neck, liver or kidney cancer.

This sequence joins TRBV9 and TRBJ2-1; TRBD2 is a possible D gene (5 bases). From germline, CDR1 is SGDLS and CDR2 YYNGEE. The CDR3 runs 15 residues. V was shortened by 0 bases and J by 1 base, with 8 bases between the two germline ends. CDR3 residues: CASSVGRGSYNEQFF. The CDR3 DNA reads TGTGCCAGCAGCGTAGGTCGGGGATCCTACAATGAGCAGTTCTTC.

The V gene is TRBV6-6, the J gene TRBJ2-7; perhaps TRBD1 as D (5 bases). CDR1 is MNHNY and CDR2 is SVGAGI in the germline V gene (reference sequence). The CDR3 is made up of 15 amino acids. V shed 5 bases and J shed 0 bases, with 14 bases lying between them. CDR3 amino acids: CASSEAVGASYEQYF. CDR3 bases: TGTGCCAGCAGTGAGGCCGTAGGGGCCTCCTACGAGCAGTACTTC.

This rearrangement joins TRBV2 to TRBJ2-4, with D perhaps given as TRBD1 or TRBD2 (6 bases each). The CDR3 is 20 amino acids. Trimming left V 0 bases short and J 0 bases short, with 21 bases between. CDR1 is SNHLY and CDR2 is FYNNEI in the germline V gene. The CDR3 protein is CASSEADGGRKKVAKNIQYF. The CDR3 DNA is TGTGCCAGCAGTGAAGCAGACGGGGGCCGCAAGAAGGTAGCCAAAAACATTCAGTACTTC.

This chain connects TRBV6-5 to TRBJ2-1; D is uncertain. The germline CDR1 and CDR2 sequences are MNHEY and SVGAGI. V lost 0 bases, J lost 7 bases, and 7 bases lay in between. This CDR3 region has 13 residues. The CDR3 region is CASSYSASNEQFF. Here the CDR3 DNA reads TGTGCCAGCAGTTACTCGGCCAGTAATGAGCAGTTCTTC.

The chain employs TRBV6-1 and TRBJ2-3, with 8 positions matching TRBD1. With 2 bases clipped from V and 3 bases from J, the junction kept 4 bases outside the gene matches. The germline CDR1 and CDR2 sequences are MNHNS and SASEGT. The CDR3 totals 15 residues. DNA of the CDR3: TGTGCCAGCAGTGAACCGGACAGGGTTACAGATACGCAGTATTTT. Encoded protein: CASSEPDRVTDTQYF.

This clone was seen only a few times. This chain joins TRBV6-6 and TRBJ2-7, with no clear D. Germline CDR1 is MNHNY and CDR2 is SVGAGI (reference sequence). V lost 7 bases and J lost 4, with 8 bases in between. The CDR3 covers 11 residues. CDR3 nucleotides: TGTGCCAGCACCCTCGGGTACGAGCAGTACTTC. Its protein is CASTLGYEQYF.